A single sample gave rise to the 29 T cell receptor beta chains below, sequenced in a study of control samples from healthy donors and cancer patients. Data came from immunoSEQ multiplex PCR; TCRdb stores just in-frame clones and leaves some out. The sample lists over 100,000 clones; around 90% were seen once. What was sequenced was blood. Every receptor here comes from a man aged 18 to 30 in good health.

This chain connects TRBV3-1 (or the pseudogene TRBV3-2) to TRBJ1-3; D remains ambiguous. Germline values: CDR1 LGHDT, CDR2 YNNKEL (reference sequence). The CDR3 has 14 amino acids. V was trimmed by 4 bases and J by 0 bases, leaving 7 bases between them. The CDR3 region is CASSPRNSGNTIYF. In DNA form, the CDR3 reads TGTGCCAGCAGCCCCCGTAACTCTGGAAACACCATATATTTT.

The genes are TRBV10-3 and TRBJ2-3; the match to TRBD2 covers 7 bases. After removal of 2 bases from V and 0 bases from J, the junction contained 2 bases not matched to a gene. CDR1 ENHRY and CDR2 SYGVKD come from the germline V gene. The CDR3 extends over 15 amino acids. This CDR3 is CAISERRGSTDTQYF. The CDR3 nucleotides are TGTGCCATCAGTGAGAGGCGGGGGAGCACAGATACGCAGTATTTT.

This sequence joins TRBV2 and TRBJ2-6, with 8 bases matching TRBD1. V dropped 6 bases and J dropped 2; count of bases not matched to a gene: 6. Germline V gene sequence: CDR1 SNHLY, CDR2 FYNNEI. The length of the CDR3 is 16 residues. CDR3 in amino acids: CASRLRTGPGANVLTF. CDR3 DNA sequence: TGTGCCAGCAGACTCCGGACAGGGCCTGGGGCCAACGTCCTGACTTTC.

This clone was picked up one time. This chain links TRBV7-9 with TRBJ1-2, with 7 bases lining up with TRBD1. Unmatched junction bases numbered 14, after V lost 5 bases and J lost 5 bases. CDR1 and CDR2 (germline): SEHNR, FQNEAQ (reference sequence). The CDR3 consists of 16 residues. The CDR3 region has the DNA TGTGCCAGCAGCCGCCTGACCGGACAGGAGATTTATGGCTACACCTTC. Amino acids: CASSRLTGQEIYGYTF.

The V gene is TRBV15, the J gene TRBJ2-5, with TRBD2 matching 7 bases. V shed 0 bases and J 5 bases; nucleotides not matched to a gene: 6. The germline V gene has CDR1 LNHNV and CDR2 YYDKDF (reference sequence). The CDR3 is 15 amino acids. This CDR3 reads CATSRDPGRGETQYF. The CDR3 DNA reads TGTGCCACCAGCAGAGACCCGGGGCGGGGGGAGACCCAGTACTTC. The full variable domain, completed using reference TRBV15 and TRBJ2-5, is DAMVIQNPRYQVTQFGKPVTLSCSQTLNHNVMYWYQQKSSQAPKLLFHYYDKDFNNEADTPDNFQSRRPNTSFCFLDIRSPGLGDTAMYLCATSRDPGRGETQYFGPGTRLLVL.

In regard to this clone: The identical CDR3 is also encoded by other nucleotide sequences in the sample. The genes are TRBV5-1 and TRBJ2-3; D could derive from TRBD1 or TRBD2 (5 bases each). This CDR3 is 20 amino acids long. V was pared by 4 bases and J by 5 bases, with 32 bases between. Germline CDR1 SGHRS, CDR2 YFSETQ. The CDR3: CASSLAFGMGTLGIGDTQYF. The DNA for the CDR3 is TGCGCCAGCAGCCTGGCCTTTGGTATGGGGACCCTCGGTATAGGAGATACGCAGTATTTT.

The table lists this clone with a few counts. This chain uses TRBV7-6 with TRBJ1-2; D uncertain. Germline V CDR1 and CDR2: SGHVS, FNYEAQ. The CDR3 has 14 amino acids. V shed 5 bases and J shed 8 bases, with 18 bases lying between them. CDR3 protein: CASSRGLGGEGYTF. CDR3 bases: TGTGCCAGCAGCCGCGGGTTGGGCGGGGAGGGCTACACCTTC.

The V and J genes are TRBV4-2 and TRBJ2-7; D might be TRBD1 or TRBD2, each matching 6 bases. The CDR3 consists of 13 residues. The germline V and J ends were trimmed by 0 bases and 6 bases, with 9 bases remaining between them. Germline CDR1 and CDR2: LGHNA and YNFKEQ. CDR3 amino acids: CASSQDGGGEQYF. The CDR3 DNA is TGTGCCAGCAGCCAAGATGGAGGGGGCGAGCAGTACTTC.

V usage is TRBV12-3 or TRBV12-4 and J usage is TRBJ2-3; D ambiguous. V lost 6 bases and J 3 bases, leaving 4 bases between the germline ends. The CDR3 is 11 residues long. The CDR3 nucleotides read TGTGCCAGCAGCCTGACAGATACGCAGTATTTT. Its translation: CASSLTDTQYF.

The rearrangement links TRBV6-5 to TRBJ1-6, with unresolved D. Germline V lookup: CDR1 MNHEY, CDR2 SVGAGI. This CDR3 has 14 amino acids. V lost 8 bases to trimming and J lost 10 bases, with 18 bases between them. The CDR3 reads CASGVGSEGSPLHF. DNA of the CDR3: TGTGCCAGCGGGGTGGGCAGTGAAGGGTCACCCCTCCACTTT.

This sequence joins TRBV10-3 and TRBJ1-1; 8 positions agree with TRBD1. This CDR3 is built from 15 residues. Germline V gene lookup returns CDR1 ENHRY and CDR2 SYGVKD. The trim removed 0 bases at V and 4 bases at J, leaving 4 bases unmatched. Written as DNA, the CDR3 is TGTGCCATCAGTGAGTCAGGACAGGGAACCACTGAAGCTTTCTTT. Translating it yields CAISESGQGTTEAFF.

The CDR3 nucleotides are TGCGCCAGCAGCTCCACAGGGGGTACAACGGGTGGCTACACCTTC. It specifies CASSSTGGTTGGYTF. The chain links TRBV5-1 to TRBJ1-2; 8 nucleotides line up with TRBD1. Unmatched junction bases numbered 11, after V lost 3 bases and J lost 7 bases. The CDR3 is 15 amino acids. Germline V gives CDR1 SGHRS, CDR2 YFSETQ.

This clone occurred many times. This sequence joins TRBV3-1 (or the pseudogene TRBV3-2) and TRBJ1-2; D is perhaps TRBD1 (6 bases). Trimming left V 1 base short and J 3 bases short, with 15 bases between. Germline V gene lookup returns CDR1 LGHDT and CDR2 YNNKEL (reference sequence). The CDR3 covers 16 residues. CDR3 protein: CASSQVGQGYDYGYTF. The CDR3 DNA sequence: TGTGCCAGCAGCCAAGTAGGCCAGGGGTATGACTATGGCTACACCTTC.

The rearrangement joins TRBV11-2 to TRBJ2-7, with 8 nucleotides matching TRBD2. CDR3 length: 16 amino acids. J gave up 0 bases and V 6 bases, and 10 bases lay outside the gene matches. The germline gives CDR1 SGHAT, CDR2 FQNNGV. The CDR3 is CASREVRGGHSYEQYF. The CDR3 nucleotides are TGTGCCAGCAGAGAGGTTCGGGGGGGGCACTCCTACGAGCAGTACTTC.

The J gene is TRBJ2-7, the V gene TRBV21-1. TRBV21-1 constitutes a pseudogene. The CDR3 covers 18 residues. The chain's CDR3 is CASSKDGSLGGRFYEQYF. The CDR3, as DNA: TGTGCCAGCAGCAAAGATGGCTCGTTGGGCGGAAGATTCTACGAGCAGTACTTC.

The chain links TRBV7-6 to TRBJ2-3, with D hard to call. Germline assignment: CDR1 SGHVS and CDR2 FNYEAQ. The CDR3 has 15 amino acids. The V gene lost 5 bases and the J gene lost 0 bases, with 12 bases spanning the gap. Here the CDR3 reads CASSPRAPSTDTQYF. CDR3 in DNA: TGTGCCAGCAGCCCCCGGGCCCCGAGCACAGATACGCAGTATTTT.

This clone was seen a handful of times. The chain is built from TRBV2 and TRBJ1-1; D may be TRBD1 (6 bases). Trimming left V 5 bases short and J 7 bases short, with 14 bases between. The CDR3 runs to 13 residues. Germline V gene lookup returns CDR1 SNHLY and CDR2 FYNNEI. The DNA for the CDR3 is TGTGCCAGCAGTATCCCGGGGGCAATTGAAGCTTTCTTT. The encoded protein is CASSIPGAIEAFF.

This clone was seen once. The V call is TRBV7-9, the J call TRBJ1-1; D may be TRBD1 (6 bases). The CDR3 is made up of 15 amino acids. The V and J ends lost 1 base and 3 bases respectively, with 12 bases between them. Germline values: CDR1 SEHNR, CDR2 FQNEAQ (reference sequence). CDR3 loop: CASSLGGARDTEAFF. The DNA for the CDR3 is TGTGCCAGCAGCTTAGGGGGGGCTAGGGACACTGAAGCTTTCTTT.

In its sample, this clone was seen once. The rearrangement uses TRBV7-9 and TRBJ1-2, with D possibly TRBD1 on 5 matching bases. This CDR3 contains 18 residues. Trimming removed 5 bases from V and 0 bases from J, with 22 bases in between. The germline V gene encodes CDR1 SEHNR and CDR2 FQNEAQ (reference sequence). The CDR3: CASSPGGTGTTANYGYTF. Written as DNA, the CDR3 is TGTGCCAGCAGCCCAGGTGGGACCGGGACGACAGCTAACTATGGCTACACCTTC.

This clone is classed as medium-sized (0.01 to 0.1%). The genes are TRBV2 and TRBJ1-3; possibly TRBD1 for D (5 bases). Germline-derived CDR1 and CDR2 are SNHLY and FYNNEI. Trimming left V 6 bases short and J 3 bases short, with 15 bases between. The CDR3 is 15 amino acids. The CDR3 sequence: CASRIRQHRGNTIYF. Written as DNA, the CDR3 is TGTGCCAGCAGAATCAGACAGCACCGTGGAAACACCATATATTTT.

This clone occurred once. The CDR3 spells CASRRQGALGNQPQHF. For the CDR3, the DNA is TGTGCCAGCAGGCGACAGGGGGCGCTTGGCAATCAGCCCCAGCATTTT. This chain connects TRBV6-6 to TRBJ1-5; the match to TRBD1 covers 10 bases. V lost 6 bases and J lost 2; bases outside the gene matches: 7. The CDR3 extends over 16 amino acids. Looked up from germline, CDR1 is MNHNY and CDR2 is SVGAGI (reference sequence).

The chain combines TRBV9 with TRBJ2-4; 7 bases map to TRBD1. V lost 4 bases and J lost 8; bases outside the gene matches: 15. The CDR3 extends over 16 amino acids. Germline CDR1 reads SGDLS; CDR2 reads YYNGEE. CDR3 amino acids: CASSPTRDSRADIQYF. CDR3 in DNA: TGTGCCAGCAGCCCAACCCGGGACAGCCGGGCGGACATTCAGTACTTC.

This clone has only one observation. This chain links TRBV9 with TRBJ2-2; maybe TRBD2 (5 bases). V shed 2 bases and J shed 1 base, with 9 bases lying between them. The CDR3 has 15 amino acids. Germline V gene sequence: CDR1 SGDLS, CDR2 YYNGEE. Written as DNA, the CDR3 is TGTGCCAGCAGCGTGGGCGGGTTGAACACCGGGGAGCTGTTTTTT. This gives the protein CASSVGGLNTGELFF.

The V gene is TRBV11-2, the J gene TRBJ1-2; 7 positions match TRBD1. This CDR3 spans 15 amino acids. V trimming: 0 bases; J trimming: 4 bases; junction bases outside the gene matches: 5. The germline CDR1 and CDR2 sequences are SGHAT and FQNNGV. CDR3 region: CASSLDKGGRYGYTF. CDR3 sequence (DNA): TGTGCCAGCAGCTTAGATAAAGGGGGCCGCTATGGCTACACCTTC.

This chain uses TRBV6-5 with TRBJ1-5; 8 nucleotides align to TRBD1. CDR3 size: 14 residues. Germline CDR1 and CDR2: MNHEY and SVGAGI. J lost 5 bases, V lost 4 bases, and 4 bases had no gene match. The CDR3 protein is CASSSGGAYQPQHF. CDR3 nucleotides: TGTGCCAGCAGTTCAGGGGGCGCGTATCAGCCCCAGCATTTT.

The rearrangement uses TRBV6-5 and TRBJ2-1; D not resolved. The V gene's germline CDR1 is MNHEY and CDR2 SVGAGI. V shed 3 bases and J shed 10 bases, with 16 bases lying between them. The CDR3 runs to 14 residues. The CDR3 reads CASSYGSDAQEQFF. CDR3 DNA: TGTGCCAGCAGTTATGGCAGCGACGCTCAGGAGCAGTTCTTC.

This rearrangement joins TRBV18 to TRBJ1-3; no clear D gene. V shed 7 bases and J shed 4 bases, with 11 bases lying between them. Germline-derived CDR1 and CDR2 are KGHSH and LQKENI. The CDR3 runs 13 residues. The CDR3 spells CASCPEPGNTIYF. CDR3 in DNA: TGTGCCAGCTGCCCCGAACCAGGAAACACCATATATTTT.

The chain carries TRBV7-2 and TRBJ2-1; 7 bases fit TRBD2. After removal of 5 bases from V and 7 bases from J, the junction contained 5 bases not matched to a gene. This CDR3 has 13 amino acids. Per germline, CDR1 SGHTA and CDR2 FQGNSA. CDR3: CASSRTRGNEQFF. In DNA form, the CDR3 reads TGTGCCAGCAGCCGGACTAGGGGTAATGAGCAGTTCTTC. The full variable domain, its missing parts supplied by reference TRBV7-2 and TRBJ2-1, is GAGVSQSPSNKVTEKGKDVELRCDPISGHTALYWYRQSLGQGLEFLIYFQGNSAPDKSGLPSDRFSAERTGGSVSTLTIQRTQQEDSAVYLCASSRTRGNEQFFGPGTRLTVL.

The chain joins TRBV2 to TRBJ1-2, with D unresolved. The CDR3 is 11 amino acids. Looked up from germline, CDR1 is SNHLY and CDR2 is FYNNEI. V lost 8 bases and J 6 bases, leaving 10 bases between the germline ends. This chain's CDR3 is CASPNPDGYTF. CDR3 bases: TGTGCCAGCCCCAACCCAGATGGCTACACCTTC.